This entry lists 7 T cell receptor beta chains sequenced from one sample in a study of T cell responses to AZD1222 COVID-19 vaccine. Using immunoSEQ multiplex PCR, the repertoire was profiled, and TCRdb retains in-frame clones only, with some absent. The repertoire has 65,000 to 100,000 clones, 65% to 85% of them found once; the top ten carry around 20%. The sample was peripheral blood, taken on day 0 of AZD1222 vaccination. Every receptor here comes from an adult in good health.

The count of this clone is one. V is TRBV2 and J is TRBJ2-1; D might be TRBD2 (7 bases). V was cut by 9 bases and J by 5 bases, with 14 bases left in between. The length of the CDR3 is 13 residues. Per the germline V gene, CDR1 is SNHLY and CDR2 is FYNNEI. The CDR3 here is CARRGTNNNEQFF. The CDR3 nucleotides are TGTGCCAGAAGGGGGACTAACAACAATGAGCAGTTCTTC.

This clone is medium-sized. The CDR3 nucleotides are TGTGCCAGCAGACCAGACGGAAGGGTTTCACCCCTCCACTTT. The encoded protein is CASRPDGRVSPLHF. The chain links TRBV5-4 to TRBJ1-6; D is unresolved. The CDR3 loop spans 14 amino acids. Germline V CDR1 and CDR2: SGHNT, YYREEE (reference sequence). Trimming stripped 5 bases from V and 9 bases from J, with 15 bases between.

Only a few counts were recorded for this clone. The J gene is TRBJ1-4, the V gene TRBV5-1; the match to TRBD1 covers 8 bases. With 3 bases clipped from V and 8 bases from J, the junction kept 6 bases outside the gene matches. This CDR3 is 14 amino acids long. Germline assignment: CDR1 SGHRS and CDR2 YFSETQ. DNA for the CDR3: TGCGCCAGCAGCTCAGGGGGCCCACGGGAAAAACTGTTTTTT. Its protein product is CASSSGGPREKLFF.

The chain joins TRBV5-4 to TRBJ1-3; tentative D call: TRBD1 (6 bases). This CDR3 contains 13 residues. Trimming left V 2 bases short and J 4 bases short, with 7 bases between. CDR1 SGHNT and CDR2 YYREEE come from the germline V gene (reference sequence). CDR3: CASSLQGGNTIYF. The CDR3 coding sequence is TGTGCCAGCAGCTTACAGGGAGGAAACACCATATATTTT.

V and J are TRBV10-1 and TRBJ1-6; no firm D call. This CDR3 spans 15 amino acids. Germline CDR1 and CDR2: WNHNN and SYGVQD (reference sequence). Trimming cost V 1 base and J 7 bases, with 11 bases left between them. CDR3 coding DNA: TGCGCCAGCAGTGAGTATCGTCTGCGAAATTCACCCCTCCACTTT. This encodes CASSEYRLRNSPLHF.

The rearrangement uses TRBV2 and TRBJ1-2, with unresolved D. The germline V and J ends were trimmed by 3 bases and 6 bases, with 8 bases remaining between them. Per germline, CDR1 SNHLY and CDR2 FYNNEI. The CDR3 is 12 amino acids. The CDR3 sequence is CASSEDVDGYTF. CDR3 DNA: TGTGCCAGCAGTGAGGACGTGGATGGCTACACCTTC.

The gene calls are TRBV19 and TRBJ2-5, with 9 bases matching TRBD2. Germline assignment: CDR1 LNHDA and CDR2 SQIVND (reference sequence). The CDR3 extends over 15 amino acids. Trimming removed 2 bases from V and 1 base from J; junction bases left unmatched: 2. DNA of the CDR3: TGTGCCAGTAGTATAAATAGCGGGGGCCAAGAGACCCAGTACTTC. Translated, it gives CASSINSGGQETQYF.